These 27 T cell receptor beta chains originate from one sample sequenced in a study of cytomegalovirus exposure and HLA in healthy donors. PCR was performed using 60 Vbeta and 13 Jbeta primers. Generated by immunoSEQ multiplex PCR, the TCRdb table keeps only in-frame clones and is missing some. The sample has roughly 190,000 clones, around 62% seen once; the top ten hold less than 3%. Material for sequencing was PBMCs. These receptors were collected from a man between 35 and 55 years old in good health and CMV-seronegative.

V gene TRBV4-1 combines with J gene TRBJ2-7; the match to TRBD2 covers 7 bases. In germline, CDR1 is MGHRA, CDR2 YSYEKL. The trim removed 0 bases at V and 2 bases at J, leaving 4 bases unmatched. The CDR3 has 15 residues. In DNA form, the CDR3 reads TGCGCCAGCAGCCAAGAGCACGGGGGGACCTACGAGCAGTACTTC. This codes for CASSQEHGGTYEQYF.

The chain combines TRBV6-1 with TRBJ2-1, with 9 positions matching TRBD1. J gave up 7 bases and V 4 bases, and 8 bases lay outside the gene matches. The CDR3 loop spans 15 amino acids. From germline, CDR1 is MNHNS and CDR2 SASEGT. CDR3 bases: TGTGCCAGCAGTGTGACAGGGGGTAGGGCAAATGAGCAGTTCTTC. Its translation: CASSVTGGRANEQFF.

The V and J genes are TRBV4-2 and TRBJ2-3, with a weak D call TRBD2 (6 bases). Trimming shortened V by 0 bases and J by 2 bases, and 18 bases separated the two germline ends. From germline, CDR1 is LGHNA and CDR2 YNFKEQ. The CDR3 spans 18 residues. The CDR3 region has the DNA TGTGCCAGCAGCCAAGATTCCCAGTGGGAGGCAAACACAGATACGCAGTATTTT. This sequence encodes CASSQDSQWEANTDTQYF.

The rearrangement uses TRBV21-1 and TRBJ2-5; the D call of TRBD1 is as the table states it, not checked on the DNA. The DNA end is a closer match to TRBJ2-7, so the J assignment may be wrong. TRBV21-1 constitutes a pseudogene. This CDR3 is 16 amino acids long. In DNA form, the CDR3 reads TGTGCCAGCAGCAAAGACCGGACAGGGAGTTTATACGAGCAGTACTTC. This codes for CASSKDRTGSLYEQYF.

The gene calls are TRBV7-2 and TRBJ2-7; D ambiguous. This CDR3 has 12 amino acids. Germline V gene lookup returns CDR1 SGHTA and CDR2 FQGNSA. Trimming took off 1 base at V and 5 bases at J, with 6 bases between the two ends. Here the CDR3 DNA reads TGTGCCAGCAGCTTAGTCCGGGACGAGCAGTACTTC. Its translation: CASSLVRDEQYF.

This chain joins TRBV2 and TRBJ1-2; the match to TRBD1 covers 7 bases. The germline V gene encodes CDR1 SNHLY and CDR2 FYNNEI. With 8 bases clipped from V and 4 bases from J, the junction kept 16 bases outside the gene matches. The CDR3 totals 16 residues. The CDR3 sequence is CASQSDRATRAYGYTF. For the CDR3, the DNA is TGTGCCAGCCAATCTGACAGGGCTACGCGGGCCTATGGCTACACCTTC.

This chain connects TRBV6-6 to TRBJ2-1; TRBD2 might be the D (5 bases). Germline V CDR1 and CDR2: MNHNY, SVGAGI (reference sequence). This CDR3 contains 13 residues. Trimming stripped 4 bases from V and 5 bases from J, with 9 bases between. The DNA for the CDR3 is TGTGCCAGCAGTTCGCATAGCGACAATGAGCAGTTCTTC. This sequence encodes CASSSHSDNEQFF.

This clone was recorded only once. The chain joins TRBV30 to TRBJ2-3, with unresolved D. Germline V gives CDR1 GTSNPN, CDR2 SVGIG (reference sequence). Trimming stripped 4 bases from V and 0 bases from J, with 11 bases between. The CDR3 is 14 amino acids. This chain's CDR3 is CAWNEFSSTDTQYF. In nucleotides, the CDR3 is TGTGCCTGGAATGAGTTCTCTAGCACAGATACGCAGTATTTT.

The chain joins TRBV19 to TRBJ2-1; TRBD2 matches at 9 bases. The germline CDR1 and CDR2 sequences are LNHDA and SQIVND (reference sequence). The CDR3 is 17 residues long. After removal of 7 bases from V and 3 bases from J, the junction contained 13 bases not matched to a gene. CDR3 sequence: CASTWTLGAGGYNEQFF. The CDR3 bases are TGTGCCAGTACCTGGACCCTTGGAGCGGGGGGCTACAATGAGCAGTTCTTC.

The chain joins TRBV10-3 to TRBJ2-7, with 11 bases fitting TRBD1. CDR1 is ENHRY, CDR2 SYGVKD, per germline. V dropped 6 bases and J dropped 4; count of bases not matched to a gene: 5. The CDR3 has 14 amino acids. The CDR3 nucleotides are TGTGCCATCAGCAATGGACAGGGGGCTTACGAGCAGTACTTC. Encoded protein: CAISNGQGAYEQYF.

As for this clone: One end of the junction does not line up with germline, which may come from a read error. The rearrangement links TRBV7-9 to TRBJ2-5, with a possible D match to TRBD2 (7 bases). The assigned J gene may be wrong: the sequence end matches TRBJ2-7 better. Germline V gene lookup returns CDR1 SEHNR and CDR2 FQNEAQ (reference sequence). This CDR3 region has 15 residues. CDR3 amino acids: CSSSLDWGGLGEQYF. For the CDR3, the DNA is TGTTCCAGCAGCTTAGATTGGGGGGGCCTCGGCGAGCAGTACTTC.

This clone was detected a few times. CDR3 loop: CAWSHRDTKLFF. The DNA of the CDR3 is TGTGCCTGGAGTCACAGGGACACGAAACTGTTTTTT. This sequence joins TRBV30 and TRBJ1-4; a weak D match, TRBD1 (6 bases). This CDR3 has 12 residues. V was cut by 2 bases and J by 11 bases, with 12 bases left in between. Germline V gives CDR1 GTSNPN, CDR2 SVGIG (reference sequence).

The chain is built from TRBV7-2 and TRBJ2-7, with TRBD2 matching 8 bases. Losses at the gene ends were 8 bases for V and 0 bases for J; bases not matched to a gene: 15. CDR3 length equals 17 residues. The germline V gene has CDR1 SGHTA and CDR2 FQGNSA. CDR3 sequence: CASARLAGGQISYEQYF. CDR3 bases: TGTGCCAGCGCCCGCCTGGCGGGGGGCCAAATCTCCTACGAGCAGTACTTC. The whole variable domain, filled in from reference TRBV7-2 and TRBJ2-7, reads GAGVSQSPSNKVTEKGKDVELRCDPISGHTALYWYRQSLGQGLEFLIYFQGNSAPDKSGLPSDRFSAERTGGSVSTLTIQRTQQEDSAVYLCASARLAGGQISYEQYFGPGTRLTVT.

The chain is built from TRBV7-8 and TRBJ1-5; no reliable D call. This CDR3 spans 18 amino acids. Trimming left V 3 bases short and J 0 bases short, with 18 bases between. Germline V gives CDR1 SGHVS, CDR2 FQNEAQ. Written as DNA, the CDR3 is TGTGCCAGCAGCTTGAGGGCCCCACCTTTTTATAGCAATCAGCCCCAGCATTTT. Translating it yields CASSLRAPPFYSNQPQHF.

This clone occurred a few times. CDR3 DNA sequence: TGCAGCGTTGAGGACAGGGGATACGAGCAGTACTTC. Its translation: CSVEDRGYEQYF. The chain uses TRBV29-1 and TRBJ2-7; 9 bases agree with TRBD1. The CDR3 is 12 amino acids. The germline V gene has CDR1 SQVTM and CDR2 ANQGSEA. Trimming removed 3 bases from V and 4 bases from J; junction bases left unmatched: 1.

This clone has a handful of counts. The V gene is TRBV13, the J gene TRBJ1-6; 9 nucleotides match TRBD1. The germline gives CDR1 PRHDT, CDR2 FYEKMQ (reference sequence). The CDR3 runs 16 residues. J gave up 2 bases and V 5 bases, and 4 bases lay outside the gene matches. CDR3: CASSPQGATYNSPLHF. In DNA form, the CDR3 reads TGTGCCAGCAGCCCACAGGGGGCAACCTATAATTCACCCCTCCACTTT.

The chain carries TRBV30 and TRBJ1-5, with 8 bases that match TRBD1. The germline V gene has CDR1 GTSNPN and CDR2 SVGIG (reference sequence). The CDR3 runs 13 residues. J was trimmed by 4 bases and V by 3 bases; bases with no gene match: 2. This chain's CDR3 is CAWRDRANQPQHF. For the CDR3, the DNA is TGTGCCTGGAGGGACAGGGCAAATCAGCCCCAGCATTTT.

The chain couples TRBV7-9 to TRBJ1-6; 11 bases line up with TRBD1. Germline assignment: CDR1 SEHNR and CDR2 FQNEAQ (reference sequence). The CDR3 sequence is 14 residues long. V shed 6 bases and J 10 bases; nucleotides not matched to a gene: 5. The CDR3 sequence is CASRQGTGGSPLHF. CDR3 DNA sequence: TGTGCCAGCAGGCAGGGGACAGGGGGATCACCCCTCCACTTT.

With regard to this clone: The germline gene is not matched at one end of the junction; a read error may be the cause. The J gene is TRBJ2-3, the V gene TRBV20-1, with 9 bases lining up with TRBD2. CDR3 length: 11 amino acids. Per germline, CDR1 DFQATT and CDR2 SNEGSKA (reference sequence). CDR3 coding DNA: TGCAGTGCCCGGCGGTCCAGCGGACTAGCGTTT. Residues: CSARRSSGLAF.

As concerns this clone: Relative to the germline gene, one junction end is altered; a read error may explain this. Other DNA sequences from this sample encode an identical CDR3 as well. The CDR3 region is CATSGGGSAYEQYF. CDR3 in DNA: TGTGCCACCAGCGGGGGGGGCAGCGCCTACGAACAGTACTTC. The rearrangement uses TRBV15 and TRBJ2-7; D possibly corresponds to TRBD2 (7 bases). This CDR3 is 14 amino acids long. The germline gives CDR1 LNHNV, CDR2 YYDKDF (reference sequence).

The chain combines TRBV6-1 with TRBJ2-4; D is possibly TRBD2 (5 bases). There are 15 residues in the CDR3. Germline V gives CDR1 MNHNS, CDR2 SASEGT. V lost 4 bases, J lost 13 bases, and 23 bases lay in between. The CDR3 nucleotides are TGTGCCAGCAGTGGCAATTTTATGGGAGAGATGGAACAGTACTTC. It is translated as CASSGNFMGEMEQYF.

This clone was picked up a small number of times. Written as DNA, the CDR3 is TGTGCCAGCAGTTACTACAGTTCCTATGGCTACACCTTC. Amino acid sequence: CASSYYSSYGYTF. The chain recombines TRBV6-5 with TRBJ1-2; D remains unclear. Germline CDR1 reads MNHEY; CDR2 reads SVGAGI. V was pared by 1 base and J by 4 bases, with 7 bases between. The CDR3 is made up of 13 amino acids.

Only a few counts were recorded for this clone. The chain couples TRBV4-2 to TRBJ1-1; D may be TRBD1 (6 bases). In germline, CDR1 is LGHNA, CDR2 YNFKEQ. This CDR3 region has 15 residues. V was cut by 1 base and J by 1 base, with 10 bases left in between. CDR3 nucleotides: TGTGCCAGCAGCCAAGGACAGGCAGCGAACACTGAAGCTTTCTTT. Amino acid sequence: CASSQGQAANTEAFF.

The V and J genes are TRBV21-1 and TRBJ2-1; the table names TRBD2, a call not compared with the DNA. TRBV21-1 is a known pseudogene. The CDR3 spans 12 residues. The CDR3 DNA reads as TGTGCCAGCAGCGCTTATTATCCGGGGCAGTTCTTC. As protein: CASSAYYPGQFF.

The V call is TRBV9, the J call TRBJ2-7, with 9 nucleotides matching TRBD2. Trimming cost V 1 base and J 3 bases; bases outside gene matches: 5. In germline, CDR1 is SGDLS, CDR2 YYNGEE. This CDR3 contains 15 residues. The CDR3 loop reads CASSVSSGEFYEQYF. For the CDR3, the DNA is TGTGCCAGCAGCGTATCTAGCGGGGAGTTCTACGAGCAGTACTTC.

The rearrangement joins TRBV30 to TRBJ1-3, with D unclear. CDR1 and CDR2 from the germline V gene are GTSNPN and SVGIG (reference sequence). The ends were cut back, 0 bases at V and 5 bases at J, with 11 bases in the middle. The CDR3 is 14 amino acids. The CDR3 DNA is TGTGCCTGGAGTGTACCAGGCAGAAGAAACACCATATATTTT. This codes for CAWSVPGRRNTIYF.

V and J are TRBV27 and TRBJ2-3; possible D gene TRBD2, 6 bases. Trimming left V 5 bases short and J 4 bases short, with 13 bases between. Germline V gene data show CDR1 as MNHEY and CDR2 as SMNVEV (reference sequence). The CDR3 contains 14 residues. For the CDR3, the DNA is TGTGCCAGCAGTCCCGGACTAACTCCAGATACGCAGTATTTT. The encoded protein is CASSPGLTPDTQYF.